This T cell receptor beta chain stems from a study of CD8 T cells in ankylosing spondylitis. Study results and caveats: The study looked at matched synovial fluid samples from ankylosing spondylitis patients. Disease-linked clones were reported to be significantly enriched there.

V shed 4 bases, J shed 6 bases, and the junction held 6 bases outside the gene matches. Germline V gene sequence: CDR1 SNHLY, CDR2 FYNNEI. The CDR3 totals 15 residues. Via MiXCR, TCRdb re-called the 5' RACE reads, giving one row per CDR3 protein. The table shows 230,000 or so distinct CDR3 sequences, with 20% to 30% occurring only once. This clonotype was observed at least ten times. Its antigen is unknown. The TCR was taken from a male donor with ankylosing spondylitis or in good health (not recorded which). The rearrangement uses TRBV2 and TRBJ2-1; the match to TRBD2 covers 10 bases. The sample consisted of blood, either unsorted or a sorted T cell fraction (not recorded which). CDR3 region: CASSGQRGGINEQFF. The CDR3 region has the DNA TGTGCCAGCAGTGGCCAGCGGGGGGGCATCAATGAGCAGTTCTTC.